One TCR beta chain is described in this entry. Trimming removed 8 bases from V and 0 bases from J; junction bases left unmatched: 3. This CDR3 is 14 amino acids long. CDR1 LNHDA and CDR2 SQIVND come from the germline V gene (reference sequence). The sample originates from a study of T-cell reconstitution after alpha-beta-depleted transplantation in children. Preparation of the TCRbeta library involved a method that used unique molecular identifiers. TCRdb passed the PCR reads through MiXCR, listing each CDR3 protein once. The sample consists of nearly 350,000 distinct CDR3 sequences, roughly 17% of them appearing once.

This sequence was found in a male patient between 2 and 9 years old who had a stem cell transplant for acute lymphoblastic leukemia, so the T cells may come from the graft donor. The material was PBMCs, mostly from graft donor cells, obtained 360 days after TCRalphabeta/CD19-depleted stem cell transplant. V usage is TRBV19 and J usage is TRBJ2-3, with 9 positions matching TRBD2. CDR3: CASQTSGSTDTQYF. CDR3 nucleotide sequence: TGTGCCAGTCAGACTAGCGGCAGCACAGATACGCAGTATTTT.